Below are 5 T cell receptor beta chains sequenced from a single sample in a study of post-analysis software for immune sequencing data. Study results and caveats: In patients, a few TRBV segments were more frequent than in controls, with TRBV5-6, TRBV5-1 and TRBV20-1 among them.

Their antigen targets remain unknown. Prepared libraries of TCR beta cDNA carried unique molecular identifiers. TCRdb reprocessed the PCR reads with MiXCR, giving one entry per CDR3 protein. This repertoire shows 650,000 to 850,000 distinct CDR3 sequences, 46% found once; its top ten account for 4.9%. The sample was blood. The receptors come from a girl aged 10-17 years with multiple sclerosis.

In regard to this clonotype: Relative to the germline gene, one junction end is altered; a read error may explain this. The rearrangement joins TRBV7-7 to TRBJ2-3, with D perhaps matching TRBD2 (5 bases). CDR1 and CDR2 (germline): SSHAT, FNYEAQ (reference sequence). CDR3 size: 15 residues. CDR3 sequence: CASSLGLGGGDTQYF. In DNA form, the CDR3 reads TGTGCTAGCAGCTTAGGATTAGGCGGCGGGGATACGCAGTATTTT.

This clonotype was observed many times. CDR3 in amino acids: CSVELTGSAEQFF. DNA of the CDR3: TGCAGCGTTGAATTGACAGGCTCAGCTGAGCAGTTCTTC. V and J are TRBV29-1 and TRBJ2-1, with a possible D match to TRBD1 (6 bases). Germline CDR1 and CDR2: SQVTM and ANQGSEA. V was clipped by 2 bases and J by 9 bases, with 14 bases between them. This CDR3 has 13 amino acids.

Concerning this clonotype itself: A much larger clone sits a single nucleotide away, making a read error possible. The rearrangement links TRBV14 to TRBJ1-2; no reliable D call. Germline assignment: CDR1 SGHDN and CDR2 FVKESK. The ends were cut back, 3 bases at V and 7 bases at J, with 9 bases in the middle. The CDR3 has 12 amino acids. The CDR3 DNA sequence: TGTGCCAGCAGCCAGGACCGGAGTGGCTACACCTTC. This sequence encodes CASSQDRSGYTF. Based on the CDR3 plus reference TRBV14 and TRBJ1-2, the full variable domain is EAGVTQFPSHSVIEKGQTVTLRCDPISGHDNLYWYRRVMGKEIKFLLHFVKESKQDESGMPNNRFLAERTGGTYSTLKVQPAELEDSGVYFCASSQDRSGYTFGSGTRLTVV.

The V gene is TRBV29-1, the J gene TRBJ2-5; 8 positions agree with TRBD1. Losses at the gene ends were 4 bases for V and 4 bases for J; bases not matched to a gene: 8. Germline CDR1 SQVTM, CDR2 ANQGSEA. The CDR3 is 14 amino acids. CDR3 loop: CSVGRGLRGETQYF. The DNA for the CDR3 is TGCAGCGTTGGCAGGGGGCTAAGGGGAGAGACCCAGTACTTC.

The chain joins TRBV7-9 to TRBJ2-4, with D possibly called TRBD1 or TRBD2 (5 bases each). CDR3 length: 17 amino acids. V lost 0 bases and J lost 0, with 12 bases in between. The germline V gene has CDR1 SEHNR and CDR2 FQNEAQ (reference sequence). The CDR3 loop is CASSLALSGQAKNIQYF. DNA of the CDR3: TGTGCCAGCAGCTTAGCTTTGTCGGGGCAAGCCAAAAACATTCAGTACTTC. The full variable domain, rest sourced from reference TRBV7-9 and TRBJ2-4, is DTGVSQNPRHKITKRGQNVTFRCDPISEHNRLYWYRQTLGQGPEFLTYFQNEAQLEKSRLLSDRFSAERPKGSFSTLEIQRTEQGDSAMYLCASSLALSGQAKNIQYFGAGTRLSVL.